This is a list of T cell receptor beta chains from one sample in a study of OX40 agonist ivuxolimab in advanced cancers. Sequencing used immunoSEQ multiplex PCR; TCRdb keeps in-frame clones, though not all of them. Among 62,000 or so clones listed, approximately 80% were seen once. The source material was CD4+ or CD8+ T cells sorted from blood, sampled in a trial of the OX40 agonist ivuxolimab. These TCRs come from an adult with an advanced solid tumor such as melanoma, head and neck, liver or kidney cancer. Both conserved end residues are part of each CDR3. The order of the fields is J gene, clone size, V gene, D gene, CDR3 DNA, CDR3 protein. D genes are given only for firm matches. Expanded clones get a size class; other rows say once, few or many, or leave the size out.

>TRBJ2-4|.|TRBV5-8|.
TGTGCCAGCAGGCGGAGACTAGCCAAAAACATTCAGTACTTC
CASRRRLAKNIQYF
>TRBJ2-5|.|TRBV23-1|.
TGCGCCAGCAGTCGCTTAGCGGTGGCTGGTCAGGCCAGGAGCCGGGGCCCCCAAGAGACCCAGTACTTC
CASSRLAVAGQARSRGPQETQYF
>TRBJ2-2|.|TRBV28|.
TGTGCCAGCAGCCCGACAATAACGAACACCGGGGAGCTGTTTTTT
CASSPTITNTGELFF
>TRBJ2-2|.|TRBV25-1|.
TGTGCCAGCAGTGATCCCATAACTCCCGGCAGGTCCGGGGAGCTGTTTTTT
CASSDPITPGRSGELFF
>TRBJ2-1|.|TRBV6-6|.
TGTGCCAGCAGTTACCCGCAGGGGCACAATGAGCAGTTCTTC
CASSYPQGHNEQFF
>TRBJ1-3|.|TRBV7-2|.
TGTGCCAGCAGCGGGGTCAATGGAAACACCATATATTTT
CASSGVNGNTIYF
>TRBJ1-6|once|TRBV10-3|.
TGTGCCATCGGGGAGGGGGGATCACCCCTCCACTTT
CAIGEGGSPLHF
>TRBJ2-7|.|TRBV27|TRBD1
TGTGCCAGCAGAACCTACAGGGGAGATGCTATGTACGAGCAGTACTTC
CASRTYRGDAMYEQYF
>TRBJ2-7|.|TRBV19|.
TGTGCCAGTAGTGGACAGCGAAGCTCCTACGAGCAGTACTTC
CASSGQRSSYEQYF
>TRBJ2-2|.|TRBV4-2|TRBD2
TGTGCCAGCAGCCAAACTAGCGGGATGTCCTTCGGGGAGCTGTTTTTT
CASSQTSGMSFGELFF
>TRBJ2-7|.|TRBV5-1|.
TGCGCCAGCAGCGCACCGGGATATCAGGGCTCCTACGAGCAGTACTTC
CASSAPGYQGSYEQYF
>TRBJ2-2|.|TRBV2|.
TGTGCCAGCAGTGCCCGATACAACAACGGGGAGCTGTTTTTT
CASSARYNNGELFF
>TRBJ1-1|.|TRBV6-1|.
TGTGCCAGCAGTGAAGCCGCTGAAGCTTTCTTT
CASSEAAEAFF
>TRBJ2-1|.|TRBV5-1|TRBD2
TGCGCCAGCAGCTTAGGACTAGCGGACAATGAGCAGTTCTTC
CASSLGLADNEQFF
>TRBJ2-1|.|TRBV7-3|.
TGTGCCAGCAGCTTAGCGAACAATGAGCAGTTCTTC
CASSLANNEQFF
>TRBJ2-7|.|TRBV9|TRBD2
TGTGCCAGCAGCGCCCAACTCGGACTAGCCTACGAGCAGTACTTC
CASSAQLGLAYEQYF
>TRBJ1-4|.|TRBV6-5|.
TGTGCCAGCGGCCTTGGCGGGGGATATAATGAAAAACTGTTTTTT
CASGLGGGYNEKLFF
>TRBJ2-1|.|TRBV28|.
TGTGCCAGCAGTTTACTTCAGCGGCTCTCCTACAATGAGCAGTTCTTC
CASSLLQRLSYNEQFF
>TRBJ1-5|.|TRBV7-9|.
TGTGCCAGCAGCTTAGTGGGGAATCAGCCCCAGCATTTT
CASSLVGNQPQHF
>TRBJ2-3|once|TRBV28|.
TGTGCCAGCAGTCAGGACCCTTTTCCGGGCATTACGCAGTATTTT
CASSQDPFPGITQYF
>TRBJ2-7|once|TRBV30|TRBD2
TGTGCCTGGAGTAGGGTAGCGGGAGATGAGCAGTACTTC
CAWSRVAGDEQYF
>TRBJ1-5|.|TRBV12-5|TRBD1
TGTGCTAGTGGTTTCCCCGGGACAGAGAAGATCGATCAGCCCCAGCATTTT
CASGFPGTEKIDQPQHF
>TRBJ2-7|.|TRBV15|.
TGTGCCACCAGCCACCCGGGTCAACCAGCCCCCCCGGGACGCCTAGCCTACGAGCAGTACTTC
CATSHPGQPAPPGRLAYEQYF
>TRBJ1-1|once|TRBV10-3|.
TGTGCCACCACACTTGGGGTTAGAAGCACTGAAGCTTTCTTT
CATTLGVRSTEAFF
>TRBJ2-1|.|TRBV15|TRBD1
TGTGCCACCAAATGGGACAGGGGGTCGAACAATGAGCAGTTCTTC
CATKWDRGSNNEQFF
>TRBJ2-5|once|TRBV19|.
TGTGCCAGTAGTATACAGGGACAGACCCAGTACTTC
CASSIQGQTQYF
>TRBJ1-5|.|TRBV30|.
TGTGCCTGGAGTGCTGACAGTGTCGCCGCTCAGCCCCAGCATTTT
CAWSADSVAAQPQHF
>TRBJ2-1|once|TRBV19|TRBD2
TGTGCCAGTAGTTCTCGGGGGGATGAGCAGTTCTTC
CASSSRGDEQFF
>TRBJ2-7|.|TRBV28|.
TGTGCCAGCAGTTTTACCCCTCGCACAACTAGAGTCGGACCCGACGAGCAGTACTTC
CASSFTPRTTRVGPDEQYF
>TRBJ2-3|.|TRBV6-5|.
TGTGCCAGCAGCAACAGTAATACGCAGTATTTT
CASSNSNTQYF
>TRBJ2-7|.|TRBV10-2|TRBD2
TGCGCCAGCAGTGAGTCGTTGGGGACTAGCGGGAGGGCCTACGAGCAGTACTTC
CASSESLGTSGRAYEQYF
>TRBJ1-5|.|TRBV6-1|.
TGTGCCAGCAGTGAAGTGTATCAGCCCCAGCATTTT
CASSEVYQPQHF
>TRBJ2-2|.|TRBV11-2|.
TGTGCCAGCAGCTTAGTGTCGCGCGTCCCCCTCGCCGGGGAGCTGTTTTTT
CASSLVSRVPLAGELFF
>TRBJ2-5|.|TRBV11-3|.
TGTGCCAGCAGCTTAACAGGTTCCCAAGAGACCCAGTACTTC
CASSLTGSQETQYF
>TRBJ2-1|.|TRBV7-2|TRBD2
TGTGCCAGCAGCTTAGGTAGCGGGAGCAACAATGAGCAGTTCTTC
CASSLGSGSNNEQFF
>TRBJ2-5|.|TRBV6-5|.
TGTGCCAGCAGTACCTCGTCCGGGACGGCGGTTGAGCAGTACTTC
CASSTSSGTAVEQYF
>TRBJ2-5|once|TRBV5-4|.
TGTGCCAGCAGCGGCCCGCTCCAAGAGACCCAGTACTTC
CASSGPLQETQYF
>TRBJ2-7|.|TRBV6-5|.
TGTGCCAGCAGTTCCATTGTTTCTAGGTACTACGAGCAGTACTTC
CASSSIVSRYYEQYF
>TRBJ2-2|.|TRBV7-3|TRBD2
TGTGCCAGCAGCTTAACTTCCGCTAGCGGTTCATCCGGGGAGCTGTTTTTT
CASSLTSASGSSGELFF
>TRBJ2-7|few|TRBV4-2|.
TGTGCCAGCAGCCAAGAACCTAGCTTCGGCGAGCAGTACTTC
CASSQEPSFGEQYF
>TRBJ2-3|.|TRBV10-3|.
TGTGCCATCAGTGCCGGGGAAGGGGCGCTAACAGATACGCAGTATTTT
CAISAGEGALTDTQYF
>TRBJ2-3|few|TRBV28|.
TGTGCCAGCAGTTTGGGGGTCGCAGATACGCAGTATTTT
CASSLGVADTQYF
>TRBJ2-3|.|TRBV28|.
TGTGCCAGCCGAAAGCAAAGCACAGATACGCAGTATTTT
CASRKQSTDTQYF
>TRBJ2-2|.|TRBV19|TRBD1
TGTGCCAGTAGCCCGGGGACAGGTTTTTACACCGGGGAGCTGTTTTTT
CASSPGTGFYTGELFF
>TRBJ1-5|.|TRBV11-2|.
TGTGCCAGCAGGGAAACGTTTTCCAATCAGCCCCAGCATTTT
CASRETFSNQPQHF
>TRBJ2-2|.|TRBV11-3|.
TGTGCCAGCAGCCGGGGGTTCACCGGGGAGCTGTTTTTT
CASSRGFTGELFF
>TRBJ2-5|.|TRBV7-7|TRBD2
TGTGCTAGCAGCCCCGGAGCGGGAGAGGGGGAGACCCAGTACTTC
CASSPGAGEGETQYF
>TRBJ2-2|.|TRBV11-3|.
TGTGCCAGCAGCTCCTACTTAGATGGGGTCGCCGGGGAGCTGTTTTTT
CASSSYLDGVAGELFF
>TRBJ2-1|few|TRBV4-2|.
TGTGCCAGCAGCCAAGATAAGAGAAGTGAGCAGTTCTTC
CASSQDKRSEQFF
>TRBJ2-2|once|TRBV27|.
TGTGCCAGCAGTTTGCACTCGATGGCCGGGGAGCTGTTTTTT
CASSLHSMAGELFF
>TRBJ2-5|.|TRBV7-7|TRBD1
TGTGCTAGCAGCTTAGGTCGGGACAGTCAAGAGACCCAGTACTTC
CASSLGRDSQETQYF
>TRBJ2-3|.|TRBV7-6|.
TGTGCCAGCAGCCACGGCCTACAGGGCCTTGGCACAGATACGCAGTATTTT
CASSHGLQGLGTDTQYF
>TRBJ1-2|.|TRBV19|.
TGTGCCAGTAGTATCACAGGAACCTATGGCTACACCTTC
CASSITGTYGYTF
>TRBJ2-5|.|TRBV2|.
TGTGCCAGCAGTCCGAAACCCCCCCGGCAAGAGACCCAGTACTTC
CASSPKPPRQETQYF
>TRBJ2-3|.|TRBV11-2|TRBD2
TGTGCCAGCAGCTTCGGGAGGAGAGATACGCAGTATTTT
CASSFGRRDTQYF
>TRBJ2-7|.|TRBV4-1|TRBD2
TGCGCCAGCAGCCAACTTTTAGCGGGAGTCTCCTACGAGCAGTACTTC
CASSQLLAGVSYEQYF
>TRBJ2-3|.|TRBV7-9|.
TGTGCCAGCAGCCCACAGGGCAGAACAGATACGCAGTATTTT
CASSPQGRTDTQYF
>TRBJ2-2|.|TRBV6-5|.
TGTGCCAGCAGTTACCGGAGCACCGGGGAGCTGTTTTTT
CASSYRSTGELFF